The 11 T cell receptor beta chains below come from one sample, sequenced in a study of control samples from healthy donors and cancer patients. Sequencing used immunoSEQ multiplex PCR; TCRdb keeps in-frame clones, though not all of them. The sample includes around 140,000 clones, 89% of them seen just once. Sequenced material: PBMCs. These receptors were obtained from a middle-aged man with head and neck cancer.

The rearrangement joins TRBV11-2 to TRBJ2-4, with TRBD1 as a possible D gene (7 bases). V lost 5 bases and J lost 9, with 23 bases in between. The CDR3 sequence is 16 residues long. Germline CDR1 reads SGHAT; CDR2 reads FQNNGV. CDR3 sequence reads: CASSRIQGGPLGIQYF. CDR3 DNA: TGTGCCAGCAGCCGAATCCAGGGGGGCCCTTTAGGCATTCAGTACTTC.

The chain combines TRBV27 with TRBJ2-2; 14 nucleotides align to TRBD2. The germline V gene encodes CDR1 MNHEY and CDR2 SMNVEV (reference sequence). The V gene end was trimmed by 5 bases and the J gene end by 5 bases; junction bases not matched to a gene: 1. CDR3 size: 15 residues. The CDR3 spells CASSRLAGGTGELFF. The CDR3, as DNA: TGTGCCAGCAGTCGACTAGCGGGAGGGACCGGGGAGCTGTTTTTT.

This rearrangement joins TRBV29-1 to TRBJ1-1; unclear D gene. Per the germline V gene, CDR1 is SQVTM and CDR2 is ANQGSEA. The length of the CDR3 is 13 residues. The V end lost 3 bases, the J end lost 3 bases, and 11 bases lay between the germline ends. This CDR3 reads CSVDEGYDTEAFF. CDR3 nucleotides: TGCAGCGTTGACGAGGGTTACGACACTGAAGCTTTCTTT. The full variable domain, with the rest looked up from reference TRBV29-1 and TRBJ1-1, is SAVISQKPSRDICQRGTSLTIQCQVDSQVTMMFWYRQQPGQSLTLIATANQGSEATYESGFVIDKFPISRPNLTFSTLTVSNMSPEDSSIYLCSVDEGYDTEAFFGQGTRLTVV.

This chain uses TRBV6-6 with TRBJ1-6, with 9 positions matching TRBD1. V trimming: 7 bases; J trimming: 10 bases; junction bases outside the gene matches: 8. The CDR3 length is 14 residues. Germline V lookup: CDR1 MNHNY, CDR2 SVGAGI (reference sequence). The CDR3: CASTPDRGRSPLHF. Here the CDR3 DNA reads TGTGCCAGCACCCCAGACAGGGGGAGATCACCCCTCCACTTT.

The rearrangement uses TRBV7-9 and TRBJ2-1, with D possibly being TRBD1 or TRBD2 (7 bases each). V lost 4 bases and J lost 7, with 23 bases in between. The CDR3 has 17 amino acids. Germline-derived CDR1 and CDR2 are SEHNR and FQNEAQ (reference sequence). CDR3 loop: CASSSGGAGWVMNEQFF. CDR3 coding DNA: TGTGCCAGCAGCTCAGGGGGGGCCGGTTGGGTGATGAATGAGCAGTTCTTC.

Turning to this clone: An end of the junction does not agree with germline; a read error may underlie this. The chain couples TRBV6-6 to TRBJ2-5, with a possible D match to TRBD2 (6 bases). CDR3 length equals 14 residues. Germline CDR1 reads MNHNY; CDR2 reads SVGAGI (reference sequence). This chain's CDR3 is CASSDSAGQETQYF. The DNA for the CDR3 is TGTGCCAGCAGTGACTCGGCGGGGCAAGAGACCCAGTACTTC.

The J gene is TRBJ1-1, the V gene TRBV6-5; the D gene is possibly TRBD1 (6 bases). V lost 2 bases and J 2 bases, leaving 9 bases between the germline ends. CDR1 is MNHEY, CDR2 SVGAGI, per germline. The CDR3 runs to 14 residues. The CDR3 here is CASSYDRYNTEAFF. Written as DNA, the CDR3 is TGTGCCAGCAGTTACGACAGGTACAACACTGAAGCTTTCTTT.

This chain joins TRBV5-4 and TRBJ2-2, with 7 bases fitting TRBD1. Trimming cost V 3 bases and J 4 bases; bases outside gene matches: 3. CDR3 length: 14 amino acids. The V gene's germline CDR1 is SGHNT and CDR2 YYREEE (reference sequence). Written as DNA, the CDR3 is TGTGCCAGCAGCTCTGGACAGGCCACCGGGGAGCTGTTTTTT. It specifies CASSSGQATGELFF. The full variable domain, with the rest looked up from reference TRBV5-4 and TRBJ2-2, is ETGVTQSPTHLIKTRGQQVTLRCSSQSGHNTVSWYQQALGQGPQFIFQYYREEENGRGNFPPRFSGLQFPNYSSELNVNALELDDSALYLCASSSGQATGELFFGEGSRLTVL.

The chain is built from TRBV11-2 and TRBJ2-5; the match to TRBD2 covers 7 bases. Trimming at V came to 6 bases and at J to 3 bases, leaving 7 bases not matched to a gene. Germline V gives CDR1 SGHAT, CDR2 FQNNGV. The CDR3 has 14 amino acids. Written as DNA, the CDR3 is TGTGCCAGCAGTTTTGGGGCGGGAGAAGAGACCCAGTACTTC. As protein: CASSFGAGEETQYF.

This clone was seen only once. The rearrangement joins TRBV5-1 to TRBJ2-1, with 9 bases fitting TRBD1. Germline V gene lookup returns CDR1 SGHRS and CDR2 YFSETQ. The junction had 4 bases not matched to a gene; V was cut back by 3 bases and J by 9 bases. The CDR3 totals 13 residues. The CDR3 DNA reads TGCGCCAGCAGCTCCAGACAGGGGGGTGAGCAGTTCTTC. Residues: CASSSRQGGEQFF. The full variable domain, in which reference TRBV5-1 and TRBJ2-1 provide the parts outside the CDR3, is KAGVTQTPRYLIKTRGQQVTLSCSPISGHRSVSWYQQTPGQGLQFLFEYFSETQRNKGNFPGRFSGRQFSNSRSEMNVSTLELGDSALYLCASSSRQGGEQFFGPGTRLTVL.

The chain links TRBV13 to TRBJ2-3; TRBD2 aligns across 7 bases. The CDR3 sequence is 16 residues long. Germline V gene lookup returns CDR1 PRHDT and CDR2 FYEKMQ (reference sequence). V was clipped by 6 bases and J by 2 bases; unmatched bases: 11. CDR3 sequence reads: CASSPLAERDTDTQYF. The CDR3 DNA follows: TGTGCCAGCAGTCCCCTAGCGGAGCGGGACACAGATACGCAGTATTTT. Full variable domain (remainder filled in from reference TRBV13 and TRBJ2-3): AAGVIQSPRHLIKEKRETATLKCYPIPRHDTVYWYQQGPGQDPQFLISFYEKMQSDKGSIPDRFSAQQFSDYHSELNMSSLELGDSALYFCASSPLAERDTDTQYFGPGTRLTVL.